These T cell receptor beta chains were read from a single sample in a study of cytomegalovirus exposure and HLA in healthy donors. Sequenced by immunoSEQ multiplex PCR; TCRdb stores in-frame clones only, minus some. The sample carries around 150,000 clones, around three quarters recorded once. What was sequenced was PBMCs. These receptors came from a man aged 40-55 years in good health and CMV-seronegative. Both conserved end residues are part of each CDR3. A D gene is named only where the DNA matches it firmly. Size is stated for part of the rows, as once, few or many counts, or as a class when the clone is expanded.

>TRBD1|once|TRBV7-9|TRBJ2-7
TGTGCCAGCAGCCTAACAGGGGTACCCTACGAGCAGTACTTC
CASSLTGVPYEQYF
>TRBD1|once|TRBV6-6|TRBJ1-5
TGTGCCAGCAGTTTAGGACAGGGGGCAATTCAGCCCCAGCATTTT
CASSLGQGAIQPQHF
>NA|NA|TRBV7-7|TRBJ2-5
TGTGCCAGCAGCTTGACGTTGAGGGAGACCCAGTACTTC
CASSLTLRETQYF
>NA|once|TRBV7-9|TRBJ2-5
TGTGCCAGCAGCTTATTACCAAGGGGAGAGACCCAGTACTTC
CASSLLPRGETQYF
>NA|NA|TRBV2|TRBJ1-1
TGTGCCAGCAGTGAGCGGGGTGGGACTGAAGCTTTCTTT
CASSERGGTEAFF
>NA|NA|TRBV5-1|TRBJ1-1
TGCGCCAGCAGCCCGGACAGCATGAACACTGAAGCTTTCTTT
CASSPDSMNTEAFF
>TRBD1|NA|TRBV5-1|TRBJ2-3
TGCGCCAGCAGCTTTATCCGGGACAGGACAGATACGCAGTATTTT
CASSFIRDRTDTQYF
>TRBD1|NA|TRBV19|TRBJ1-1
TGTGCCAGTAGTACCCACAGGGGTTGGGGCTTGAACACTGAAGCTTTCTTT
CASSTHRGWGLNTEAFF
>TRBD2|NA|TRBV5-1|TRBJ2-3
TGCGCCAGCAGCCCGGGGGGACTAGCCCCGGACGGAACGCAGTATTTT
CASSPGGLAPDGTQYF
>NA|NA|TRBV18|TRBJ1-1
TGTGCCAGCTCACCACCGGAGGGAAACGCTGAAGCTTTCTTT
CASSPPEGNAEAFF
>NA|NA|TRBV18|TRBJ1-3
TGTGCCAGCTCACTAGGACAGAGCTCTGGAAACACCATATATTTT
CASSLGQSSGNTIYF
>NA|NA|TRBV10-3|TRBJ1-1
TGTGCCATCAGTGAATTCAGGACTGAAGCTTTCTTT
CAISEFRTEAFF
>TRBD1|NA|TRBV5-1|TRBJ2-7
TGCGCCAGCAGCTTGATACCGACAGGGGGCATATTAGAGCAGTACTTC
CASSLIPTGGILEQYF
>TRBD1|NA|TRBV6-1|TRBJ1-1
TGTGCCAGCAGTGGGGACAGCGTGAACACTGAAGCTTTCTTT
CASSGDSVNTEAFF
>TRBD1|NA|TRBV27|TRBJ1-5
TGTGCCAGCAGCAAGGATAGACAGGGAGCTTGGGCCCAGCATTTT
CASSKDRQGAWAQHF
>NA|few|TRBV6-1|TRBJ1-5
TGTGCCAGCAGTTTGACAGGAGGTCATCAGCCCCAGCATTTT
CASSLTGGHQPQHF
>NA|NA|TRBV5-6|TRBJ2-7
TGTGCCAGCAGCTTCGTAGCGGAGATCTACGAGCAGTACTTC
CASSFVAEIYEQYF
>TRBD1|NA|TRBV9|TRBJ2-1
TGTGCCAGCAGCTCACGACCGGGACAGGGGGCTGTAAATGAGCAGTTCTTC
CASSSRPGQGAVNEQFF
>NA|NA|TRBV5-6|TRBJ1-2
TGTGCCAGCAGCCGGGAGGGGGGCTATGGCTACACCTTC
CASSREGGYGYTF
>NA|NA|TRBV7-2|TRBJ1-5
TGTGCCAGCAGCTTAGGAGGATTGGTGCCCCAGCATTTT
CASSLGGLVPQHF
>TRBD2|NA|TRBV5-1|TRBJ2-1
TGCGCCAGCAGCACCGGACTAGGGAGATACAATGAGCAGTTCTTC
CASSTGLGRYNEQFF
>NA|NA|TRBV2|TRBJ2-1
TGTGCCAGCACTTACCGGCTAGGGGGTTTTGATGAGCAGTTCTTC
CASTYRLGGFDEQFF
>TRBD1|NA|TRBV6-5|TRBJ1-2
TGTGCCAGCAACGACAGGGGGCGGGTAGGCTATGGCTACCCCTTC
CASNDRGRVGYGYPF
>NA|NA|TRBV6-5|TRBJ2-7
TGTGCCAGCAGTTACTCCCCAACGTCTAGCTACGTCGAGCAGTACTTC
CASSYSPTSSYVEQYF
>NA|NA|TRBV9|TRBJ2-2
TGTGCCAGCAGCGTAGGGCTGAACACCGGGGAGCTGTTTTTT
CASSVGLNTGELFF
>TRBD2|NA|TRBV7-8|TRBJ2-1
TGTGCCAGCCGATTAGCGGGGGCTAACAATGAGCAGTTCTTC
CASRLAGANNEQFF
>NA|NA|TRBV5-5|TRBJ1-1
TGTGCCAGCAGCCGGACAGTTAACACTGAAGCTTTCTTT
CASSRTVNTEAFF
>TRBD2|NA|TRBV9|TRBJ2-5
TGTGCCAGCAGCGCCAACGTGGGACTGGGGGGGGAGACCCAGTACTTC
CASSANVGLGGETQYF
>NA|NA|TRBV29-1|TRBJ2-7
TGCAGCGCCCTAGAGAACTACGAGCAGTACTTC
CSALENYEQYF
>TRBD2|NA|TRBV13|TRBJ2-7
TGTGCCAGCAGCAGCGGACTAGCGGGGGGTTACGAGCAGTACTTC
CASSSGLAGGYEQYF
>TRBD2|NA|TRBV4-2|TRBJ2-1
TGTGCCAGCAGCCCACCGAATCCCGGGGGGGTCTCCTACAATGAGCAGTTCTTC
CASSPPNPGGVSYNEQFF
>TRBD2|NA|TRBV7-3|TRBJ2-3
TGTGCCAGCAGCCCAAAGGGACTAGCGGTTAGCACAGATACGCAGTATTTT
CASSPKGLAVSTDTQYF
>TRBD1|NA|TRBV15|TRBJ2-7
TGTGCCACCAGCATAACAGGGGTTGGGTCCTACGAGCAGTACTTC
CATSITGVGSYEQYF
>NA|NA|TRBV7-2|TRBJ1-2
TGTGCCAGCAGCTGGACTGGGGAGGCCTATGGCTACACCTTC
CASSWTGEAYGYTF
>TRBD2|NA|TRBV4-2|TRBJ2-1
TGTGCCAGCAGCCGCGGACTAGCGATCGAGCAGTTCTTC
CASSRGLAIEQFF